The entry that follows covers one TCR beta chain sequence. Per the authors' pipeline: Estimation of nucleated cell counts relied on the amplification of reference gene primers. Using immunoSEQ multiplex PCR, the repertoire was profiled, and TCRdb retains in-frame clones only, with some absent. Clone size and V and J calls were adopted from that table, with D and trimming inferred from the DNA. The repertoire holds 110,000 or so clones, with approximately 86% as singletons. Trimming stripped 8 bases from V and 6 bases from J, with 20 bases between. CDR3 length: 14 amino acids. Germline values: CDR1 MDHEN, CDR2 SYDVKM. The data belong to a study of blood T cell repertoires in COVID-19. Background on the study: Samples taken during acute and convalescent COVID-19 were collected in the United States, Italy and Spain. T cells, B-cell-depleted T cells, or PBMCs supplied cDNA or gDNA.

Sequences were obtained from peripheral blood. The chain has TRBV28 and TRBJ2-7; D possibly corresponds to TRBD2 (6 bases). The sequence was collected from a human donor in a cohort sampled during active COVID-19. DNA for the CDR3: TGTGCCAGCGGTATACAAAACCGGAGGGGCGAGCAGTACTTC. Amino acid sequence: CASGIQNRRGEQYF.